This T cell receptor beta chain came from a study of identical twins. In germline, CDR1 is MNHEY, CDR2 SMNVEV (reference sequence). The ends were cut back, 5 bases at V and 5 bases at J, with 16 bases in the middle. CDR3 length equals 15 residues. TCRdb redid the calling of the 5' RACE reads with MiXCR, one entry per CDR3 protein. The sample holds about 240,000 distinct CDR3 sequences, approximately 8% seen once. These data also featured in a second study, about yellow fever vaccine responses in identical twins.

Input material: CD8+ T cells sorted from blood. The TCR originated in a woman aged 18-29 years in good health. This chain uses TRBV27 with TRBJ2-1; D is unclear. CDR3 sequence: CASSPPFRTDNEQFF. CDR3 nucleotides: TGTGCCAGCAGTCCCCCGTTCCGAACGGACAATGAGCAGTTCTTC.